This T cell receptor beta chain comes out of a study of T cells in localized non-small cell lung cancer. The repertoire was sequenced with immunoSEQ multiplex PCR; TCRdb's copy has only in-frame clones and lacks some. This table has about 53,000 clones, around four fifths appearing once. V was cut by 3 bases and J by 10 bases, with 12 bases left in between. This CDR3 has 12 amino acids. The germline V gene encodes CDR1 MNHNS and CDR2 SASEGT. Specimen: peripheral blood mononuclear cells, collected before any cancer treatment. This chain uses TRBV6-1 with TRBJ1-1; D is possibly TRBD1 (6 bases). This TCR was recovered from a man aged 35-69 years with stage III lung adenocarcinoma. The CDR3 DNA is TGTGCCAGCAGTGAGGGGGCGGCTGGAGCTTTCTTT. It translates to CASSEGAAGAFF.